The 20 T cell receptor beta chains below all came from one sample that was sequenced in a study of beta chain features in type 1 diabetes. General study results and limits: Moderately but significantly shorter TCRB CDR3s were found in Type 1 diabetes patients in all four CD4+ subsets.

Antigens for these TCRs are unknown. The investigators reverse transcribed all of the isolated RNA, so they sequenced expressed TCRB transcripts. Assay: immunoSEQ multiplex PCR; the TCRdb copy retains only in-frame clones and omits some. The sample holds hundreds of thousands of clones, 15% seen once. Material for sequencing was naive CD4+ T cells from blood. All receptors derive from a man aged 18 to 29 with type 1 diabetes.

The table lists this clone with a few counts. Within the sample, other DNA sequences also encode this same CDR3. The chain joins TRBV30 to TRBJ2-7; D unclear. The germline V gene has CDR1 GTSNPN and CDR2 SVGIG (reference sequence). Deletions cut 3 bases from V and 0 bases from J, with 3 bases between. The CDR3 length is 11 residues. DNA of the CDR3: TGTGCCTGGAGCCACTCCTACGAGCAGTACTTC. Encoded protein: CAWSHSYEQYF.

Notes on this clone: This sample includes further DNA sequences coding for the same CDR3. The chain recombines TRBV29-1 with TRBJ1-5; D is undetermined. Germline CDR1 is SQVTM and CDR2 is ANQGSEA. CDR3 length equals 13 residues. V shed 4 bases and J shed 2 bases, with 9 bases lying between them. The CDR3 is CSVGTGGNQPQHF. The CDR3 nucleotides read TGCAGCGTTGGAACCGGGGGCAATCAGCCCCAGCATTTT.

This clone was seen more than once but under ten times. The gene calls are TRBV27 and TRBJ1-5; 9 nucleotides match TRBD1. V dropped 6 bases and J dropped 6; count of bases not matched to a gene: 6. CDR1 and CDR2 (germline): MNHEY, SMNVEV (reference sequence). The CDR3 totals 14 residues. CDR3 residues: CASREQGAGQPQHF. CDR3 coding DNA: TGTGCCAGCAGGGAACAGGGGGCTGGTCAGCCCCAGCATTTT.

This clone was seen only a few times. The V and J genes are TRBV5-4 and TRBJ1-2; D possibly corresponds to TRBD1 (5 bases). This CDR3 is built from 13 residues. Trimming shortened V by 1 base and J by 8 bases, and 12 bases separated the two germline ends. In germline, CDR1 is SGHNT, CDR2 YYREEE (reference sequence). The CDR3 loop reads CASSLLQGGGYTF. The CDR3 DNA follows: TGTGCCAGCAGCTTGTTGCAGGGTGGAGGCTACACCTTC.

The sample holds a few counts of this clone. CDR3 nucleotide sequence: TGCAGCGTTGAAGATCGTAGGACAGGAAACTATGGCTACACCTTC. It codes for CSVEDRRTGNYGYTF. J is TRBJ1-2 and V is TRBV29-1; 7 bases fit TRBD1. With 0 bases clipped from V and 2 bases from J, the junction kept 6 bases outside the gene matches. CDR3 size: 15 residues. The V gene's germline CDR1 is SQVTM and CDR2 ANQGSEA.

The rearrangement uses TRBV7-8 and TRBJ2-7; 7 bases line up with TRBD2. Germline V CDR1 and CDR2: SGHVS, FQNEAQ. The CDR3 is made up of 13 amino acids. V trimming: 9 bases; J trimming: 4 bases; junction bases outside the gene matches: 9. CDR3 sequence: CASGPGGMYEQYF. The CDR3 DNA follows: TGTGCCAGTGGCCCGGGGGGAATGTACGAGCAGTACTTC.

The chain has TRBV9 and TRBJ2-3, with 9 bases fitting TRBD2. This CDR3 contains 18 residues. Germline lookup yields CDR1 SGDLS and CDR2 YYNGEE. After removal of 0 bases from V and 0 bases from J, the junction contained 8 bases not matched to a gene. CDR3 in DNA: TGTGCCAGCAGCGTAGGAGCGGGAGGTACAACTAGCACAGATACGCAGTATTTT. Amino acids: CASSVGAGGTTSTDTQYF.

Written as DNA, the CDR3 is TGTGCCAGCTCACCGGGACAGACTACCGAAAAACTGTTTTTT. Protein product: CASSPGQTTEKLFF. This rearrangement joins TRBV18 to TRBJ1-4, with 7 nucleotides matching TRBD1. Per germline, CDR1 KGHSH and CDR2 LQKENI. The CDR3 loop spans 14 amino acids. V was pared by 3 bases and J by 8 bases, with 6 bases of the junction left unmatched.

The count of this clone is one. V and J are TRBV30 and TRBJ2-5, with 7 bases that match TRBD1. CDR3 length equals 12 residues. Trimming cost V 5 bases and J 7 bases; bases outside gene matches: 7. Germline V lookup: CDR1 GTSNPN, CDR2 SVGIG (reference sequence). The CDR3 nucleotides are TGTGCCTGGGAAACAGGGGTCGGGACCCAGTACTTC. This gives the protein CAWETGVGTQYF. Variable domain in full (rest from reference TRBV30 and TRBJ2-5): SQTIHQWPATLVQPVGSPLSLECTVEGTSNPNLYWYRQAAGRGLQLLFYSVGIGQISSEVPQNLSASRPQDRQFILSSKKLLLSDSGFYLCAWETGVGTQYFGPGTRLLVL.

V and J are TRBV21-1 and TRBJ2-2; the table's D call TRBD1 went unverified against the DNA. TRBV21-1 represents a pseudogene. The CDR3 loop spans 12 amino acids. In DNA form, the CDR3 reads TGTGCCAGCAGCAAGACAGGGCCCGCCCGGATTTTT. Translating it yields CASSKTGPARIF.

This clone occurred a few times. V and J are TRBV30 and TRBJ2-7; D perhaps matches TRBD2 (7 bases). V was trimmed by 0 bases and J by 6 bases, leaving 9 bases between them. The length of the CDR3 is 12 residues. CDR1 and CDR2 from the germline V gene are GTSNPN and SVGIG (reference sequence). Here the CDR3 DNA reads TGTGCCTGGAGTGTAGGGGGGGGCGAGCAGTACTTC. This encodes CAWSVGGGEQYF.

This clone has more than one count but fewer than ten. The CDR3 reads CASSIPFDGRTSYEQYF. CDR3 in DNA: TGTGCCAGTAGTATCCCCTTTGACGGGAGGACCTCCTACGAGCAGTACTTC. V usage is TRBV19 and J usage is TRBJ2-7; the match to TRBD2 covers 7 bases. V trimming: 3 bases; J trimming: 0 bases; junction bases outside the gene matches: 11. CDR3 length: 17 amino acids. Germline values: CDR1 LNHDA, CDR2 SQIVND (reference sequence).

This clone showed up just a few times. The DNA of the CDR3 is TGCAGTGCTAGAGACGTCGAGACCCAGTACTTC. Translating gives CSARDVETQYF. V usage is TRBV20-1 and J usage is TRBJ2-5; no reliable D call. Deletions cut 0 bases from V and 5 bases from J, with 4 bases between. The CDR3 covers 11 residues. Germline V gene sequence: CDR1 DFQATT, CDR2 SNEGSKA (reference sequence).

The rearrangement joins TRBV4-1 to TRBJ2-7; TRBD1 is a possible D gene (5 bases). The germline V gene has CDR1 MGHRA and CDR2 YSYEKL. Trimming took 1 base from V and 3 from J, leaving 13 bases between them. This CDR3 is built from 15 residues. In DNA form, the CDR3 reads TGCGCCAGCAGCCAAGGGATCAGGGCCCTCTACGAGCAGTACTTC. Translated, it gives CASSQGIRALYEQYF.

The sample holds a few counts of this clone. This chain uses TRBV28 with TRBJ1-5; possibly TRBD1 for D (6 bases). This CDR3 is built from 14 residues. Germline CDR1 and CDR2: MDHEN and SYDVKM. V was clipped by 4 bases and J by 4 bases, with 11 bases between them. CDR3 coding DNA: TGTGCCAGCAGTTCTGACAGGTGGAATCAGCCCCAGCATTTT. Protein: CASSSDRWNQPQHF.

The V gene is TRBV11-2, the J gene TRBJ1-1; 8 nucleotides align to TRBD1. CDR1 and CDR2 from the germline V gene are SGHAT and FQNNGV. Trimming took 2 bases from V and 4 from J; bases not matched to a gene: 0. The CDR3 is 13 amino acids. The CDR3 here is CASSLQGATEAFF. In nucleotides, the CDR3 is TGTGCCAGCAGCTTACAGGGGGCCACTGAAGCTTTCTTT.

The chain is built from TRBV7-9 and TRBJ2-1; 13 bases are a match to TRBD2. Germline trimming cut 5 bases from V and 9 bases from J; bases unmatched to any gene: 7. The CDR3 covers 15 residues. The germline V gene has CDR1 SEHNR and CDR2 FQNEAQ (reference sequence). The CDR3 protein is CASSPGLAGAVEQFF. CDR3 sequence (DNA): TGTGCCAGCAGCCCCGGACTAGCGGGGGCCGTTGAGCAGTTCTTC.

There are a few counts of this clone. The chain is built from TRBV15 and TRBJ2-5, with D perhaps TRBD1 (6 bases). Trimming cost V 4 bases and J 5 bases, with 14 bases left between them. Germline values: CDR1 LNHNV, CDR2 YYDKDF (reference sequence). This CDR3 is built from 14 residues. The CDR3 DNA reads TGTGCCACCAGCACCACAGGGAGAGGGGAGACCCAGTACTTC. Translating gives CATSTTGRGETQYF.

J is TRBJ1-1 and V is TRBV30; no clear D. The CDR3 consists of 13 residues. Germline CDR1 GTSNPN, CDR2 SVGIG (reference sequence). Trimming removed 0 bases at V and 0 bases at J, with 5 bases between. CDR3 in DNA: TGTGCCTGGAGTGTACAGTTGAACACTGAAGCTTTCTTT. Its protein is CAWSVQLNTEAFF.

The chain has TRBV6-5 and TRBJ2-5; weak D call: TRBD1 (5 bases). Trimming took 9 bases from V and 4 from J, leaving 12 bases between them. The CDR3 covers 12 residues. CDR1 and CDR2 from the germline V gene are MNHEY and SVGAGI. CDR3 in amino acids: CASSQQGETQYF. The CDR3 DNA is TGTGCCAGTAGCCAGCAGGGAGAGACCCAGTACTTC.